The 9 T cell receptor beta chains reported below all come from one sample, sequenced in a study of blood T cells in healthy people across ages. Combining a sample-barcoded 5' primer with a J-beta primer mix, a second PCR ran for about 7 to 11 cycles. Via MiXCR, TCRdb re-called the 5' RACE reads, giving one row per CDR3 protein. There are roughly 1 million distinct CDR3 sequences in the sample; 20% to 25% occur only once, and about 0.69% lies in the top ten. The same data also went into a second study, on T cells of mothers and their children.

Sequenced material: blood. The source of these receptors is a girl aged 2 to 10 in good health.

Only a few counts were recorded for this clonotype. V is TRBV14 and J is TRBJ1-1; D is undetermined. Per germline, CDR1 SGHDN and CDR2 FVKESK. The V gene lost 7 bases and the J gene lost 6 bases, with 9 bases spanning the gap. This CDR3 contains 11 residues. The CDR3 region is CASNPGAEAFF. Written as DNA, the CDR3 is TGTGCCAGCAACCCAGGAGCTGAAGCTTTCTTT.

This chain uses TRBV7-9 with TRBJ2-1, with D possibly being TRBD1 (5 bases). Trimming pared 1 base from V and 3 bases from J, leaving 16 bases between. This CDR3 comprises 17 residues. Germline lookup yields CDR1 SEHNR and CDR2 FQNEAQ (reference sequence). CDR3 bases: TGTGCCAGCAGCTTAGGGTTGGAGACAGCTCGCTACAATGAGCAGTTCTTC. This translates into CASSLGLETARYNEQFF.

The chain has TRBV9 and TRBJ1-3, with 7 bases aligning to TRBD1. CDR1 and CDR2 (germline): SGDLS, YYNGEE. This CDR3 region has 15 residues. J was trimmed by 7 bases and V by 2 bases; bases with no gene match: 9. Here the CDR3 reads CASSVKGAGSNTIYF. CDR3 sequence (DNA): TGTGCCAGCAGCGTTAAGGGGGCCGGGTCGAACACCATATATTTT.

The chain joins TRBV6-2 or TRBV6-3 to TRBJ1-1; no clear D gene. V gave up 7 bases and J gave up 3 bases, with 15 bases separating them. Germline values: CDR1 MNHEY, CDR2 SVGEGT. This CDR3 region has 14 residues. CDR3 nucleotides: TGTGCCAGCATTCAACGACCTCCTCACACTGAAGCTTTCTTT. Translation gives CASIQRPPHTEAFF.

This clonotype was seen only a few times. V is TRBV20-1 and J is TRBJ2-2; possibly TRBD1 or TRBD2 for D (6 bases each). In germline, CDR1 is DFQATT, CDR2 SNEGSKA (reference sequence). V was trimmed by 1 base and J by 2 bases, leaving 14 bases between them. The CDR3 is 16 residues long. The chain's CDR3 is CSARVRGRDNTGELFF. The CDR3 DNA follows: TGCAGTGCTAGAGTTCGGGGGCGGGATAACACCGGGGAGCTGTTTTTT.

This clonotype was picked up a small number of times. The chain joins TRBV4-1 to TRBJ2-4; D is tentatively TRBD1 or TRBD2 (6 bases each). This CDR3 is 13 amino acids long. With 1 base removed from V and 8 bases from J, the gap between germline ends came to 9 bases. Germline values: CDR1 MGHRA, CDR2 YSYEKL. DNA for the CDR3: TGCGCCAGCAGCCAAGGGGGGGCGGACATTCAGTACTTC. Protein sequence: CASSQGGADIQYF.

V and J are TRBV20-1 and TRBJ2-5; TRBD2 might be the D (6 bases). This CDR3 is 14 amino acids long. Per the germline V gene, CDR1 is DFQATT and CDR2 is SNEGSKA (reference sequence). Trimming took 8 bases from V and 1 from J, leaving 17 bases between them. For the CDR3, the DNA is TGCAGTACTACACCGGGAGTGGCCCAAGAGACCCAGTACTTC. Amino acids: CSTTPGVAQETQYF.

This clonotype was detected only a few times. This chain uses TRBV25-1 with TRBJ1-4, with D hard to call. This CDR3 has 14 residues. Germline CDR1 reads MGHDK; CDR2 reads SYGVNS. V was pared by 4 bases and J by 8 bases, with 14 bases between. For the CDR3, the DNA is TGTGCCAGCAGTGTCCAGGCAGGCGGGGAAAAACTGTTTTTT. Residues: CASSVQAGGEKLFF.

The V call is TRBV6-5, the J call TRBJ2-7; D is undetermined. V was pared by 0 bases and J by 6 bases, with 9 bases between. Germline V gene lookup returns CDR1 MNHEY and CDR2 SVGAGI. This CDR3 comprises 13 residues. As DNA, the CDR3 is TGTGCCAGCAGTTACTCCCCCCCCGGCGAGCAGTACTTC. Amino acids: CASSYSPPGEQYF.